This TCR beta chain was captured by sequencing in a study of glioma-infiltrating T cells after dendritic cell vaccination. Primers: 60 V beta forward and 13 J beta reverse. Sequencing was performed with immunoSEQ multiplex PCR; in TCRdb, only in-frame clones are kept and a portion is missing. The sample records some 58,000 clones, about 85% being singletons. As for time point: after dendritic cell vaccination, including at tumor progression/relapse. This CDR3 comprises 16 residues. The V end was cut by 2 bases, the J end by 2 bases, with 14 bases between. Per germline, CDR1 SGHRS and CDR2 YFSETQ. The receptor was derived from a human donor with glioblastoma. The sequenced sample was blood, obtained after dendritic cell vaccination. The chain couples TRBV5-1 to TRBJ1-5; D remains unclear. CDR3 protein: CASSFTPTEGNQPQHF. DNA for the CDR3: TGCGCCAGCAGCTTTACACCAACTGAGGGCAATCAGCCCCAGCATTTT.